This TCR beta chain was identified during a study of blood T cell repertoires in COVID-19. V was cut by 6 bases and J by 0 bases, with 12 bases left in between. The CDR3 totals 14 residues. Germline lookup yields CDR1 LNHDA and CDR2 SQIVND (reference sequence). Produced via immunoSEQ multiplex PCR; TCRdb's table is partial and in-frame only. Found here are approximately 180,000 clones, approximately 83% of them singletons; the top ten hold roughly 9.7%. Sequencing was carried out using peripheral blood. This rearrangement joins TRBV19 to TRBJ2-7; a possible D gene is TRBD1 (6 bases). This receptor was obtained from a human donor with active or convalescent COVID-19. The donor label of this sample is uncertain. CDR3 in DNA: TGTGCCAGTAGGAAGACAGGCAGCTCCTACGAGCAGTACTTC. It yields the protein CASRKTGSSYEQYF.